This T cell receptor beta chain was captured in a study of T cells after yellow fever vaccination. Study-wide background: Fractions low in cell number were prepared with SMART-Seq v4 Ultra Low Input. Overall study findings and caveats: There was a small share of clonotypes that showed up in both the CD4 and CD8 compartments.

UMIs were added to TCR cDNA along with a universal primer site when it was made by 5'RACE template switching. TCRdb processed the 5' RACE reads anew with MiXCR; each CDR3 protein has one entry. The data contain under 700,000 distinct CDR3 sequences, about a sixth of them singletons. This CDR3 region has 18 residues. Concerning this clonotype: What it recognizes is unknown.

This specimen consisted of PBMCs, obtained 5 to 6 days after the first yellow fever vaccination. The receptor was isolated from a man younger than 35 who received the YFV17D yellow fever vaccine. This rearrangement joins TRBV12-1 to TRBJ1-2; TRBD1, the table's D call, lacks a check against the DNA. TRBV12-1 is an annotated pseudogene. CDR3 amino acids: CASSFPLQCAGGLDGYTF. CDR3 coding DNA: TGTGCCAGCAGCTTTCCCTTACAATGTGCAGGGGGCTTGGATGGCTACACCTTC.